This T cell receptor beta chain appears in the sequencing data of a study of T cells in tuberculosis. Some clones are missing from TCRdb's copy, which holds only in-frame ones; the method was immunoSEQ multiplex PCR. This sample has several thousand clones, with around 93% found just once. Study-level findings and limits: Smaller distances to GMM-specific TCRs suggested their expansion in active tuberculosis.

Worth noting for this clone: Its antigen is not known.

Positive smear microscopy and/or M. tuberculosis culture confirmed active disease. The sequencing sample was made of PBMCs. The sequence was obtained from an adult with tuberculosis.

CDR3 amino acids: CASSPWTGGRDTQYF. The CDR3 coding sequence is TGCGCCAGCAGCCCCTGGACAGGGGGCAGAGATACGCAGTATTTT. The chain is built from TRBV4-1 and TRBJ2-3, with 11 bases that match TRBD1. V dropped 4 bases and J dropped 5; count of bases not matched to a gene: 5. This CDR3 has 15 amino acids. Germline loops: CDR1 MGHRA, CDR2 YSYEKL.